This T cell receptor beta chain came from a study of cytomegalovirus exposure and HLA in healthy donors. The germline gives CDR1 SGHTA, CDR2 FQGTGA. The J segment lost 6 bases and the V segment lost 1 base, leaving 8 bases of the junction unmatched. The CDR3 covers 16 residues. Each of the donors was a healthy bone marrow donor. The PCR ran on 60 Vbeta and 13 Jbeta primers. The method was immunoSEQ multiplex PCR; TCRdb's version includes in-frame clones alone and lacks a portion of them. The sample lists some 120,000 clones; roughly four fifths were seen once. This clonotype was obtained from a male donor in good health and CMV-seropositive. The rearrangement uses TRBV7-3 and TRBJ2-2; the match to TRBD2 covers 7 bases. The sequenced sample consisted of PBMCs. The CDR3, as DNA: TGTGCCAGCAGCTTAATGCCCACGCGGGAGTCCGGGGAGCTGTTTTTT. Translating gives CASSLMPTRESGELFF. Supplemented by reference TRBV7-3 and TRBJ2-2, the full variable domain reads GAGVSQTPSNKVTEKGKYVELRCDPISGHTALYWYRQSLGQGPEFLIYFQGTGAADDSGLPNDRFFAVRPEGSVSTLKIQRTERGDSAVYLCASSLMPTRESGELFFGEGSRLTVL.